These 24 T cell receptor beta chains share one sample of origin, sequenced in a study of blood T cell repertoires in COVID-19. Here immunoSEQ multiplex PCR was the method, and the copy in TCRdb shows in-frame clones only, minus some. The data hold fewer than 200,000 clones, with approximately 80% observed a single time. Sequencing was done on a sample of PBMCs or T cells enriched from blood (not recorded which). Every receptor here comes from a man between 45 and 60 years old who had recovered from COVID-19.

The DNA for the CDR3 is TGTGCCAGCAGCCAGTTAGTCCACAGGAGATTCTCCGGGGAGCTGTTTTTT. As protein: CASSQLVHRRFSGELFF. The chain carries TRBV3-1 (or the pseudogene TRBV3-2) and TRBJ2-2; tentatively, D is TRBD1 (5 bases). This CDR3 contains 17 residues. The germline V gene encodes CDR1 LGHDT and CDR2 YNNKEL (reference sequence). Trimming shortened V by 3 bases and J by 6 bases, and 20 bases separated the two germline ends.

The chain combines TRBV4-1 with TRBJ2-2, with 8 bases fitting TRBD1. Germline assignment: CDR1 MGHRA and CDR2 YSYEKL. CDR3 length equals 16 residues. V shed 1 base, J shed 5 bases, and the junction held 6 bases outside the gene matches. The CDR3 DNA is TGCGCCAGCAGCCAAGCCGACAGGGGATGGACCGGGGAGCTGTTTTTT. This codes for CASSQADRGWTGELFF.

This clone has a handful of counts. The chain combines TRBV28 with TRBJ2-1; D might be TRBD1 (6 bases). Trimming took off 4 bases at V and 11 bases at J, with 9 bases between the two ends. The germline V gene encodes CDR1 MDHEN and CDR2 SYDVKM. The CDR3 has 11 residues. CDR3 residues: CASSSTGKQFF. CDR3 nucleotide sequence: TGTGCCAGCAGTTCCACAGGGAAGCAGTTCTTC.

This rearrangement joins TRBV20-1 to TRBJ2-5, with 7 bases lining up with TRBD2. The V and J ends lost 3 bases and 0 bases, in that order; junction bases with no gene match: 16. This CDR3 has 18 amino acids. Per the germline V gene, CDR1 is DFQATT and CDR2 is SNEGSKA (reference sequence). The CDR3 DNA sequence: TGCAGTGCTAGTCTCCGTCCGCGGGGGACGCGATACCAAGAGACCCAGTACTTC. This sequence encodes CSASLRPRGTRYQETQYF.

The rearrangement joins TRBV7-9 to TRBJ2-7; D might be TRBD2 (6 bases). CDR3 length equals 12 residues. V was shortened by 0 bases and J by 9 bases, with 9 bases between the two germline ends. The germline CDR1 and CDR2 sequences are SEHNR and FQNEAQ (reference sequence). The CDR3 region has the DNA TGTGCCAGCAGCTTAGCGTACGGGGGGCAGTACTTC. This encodes CASSLAYGGQYF.

The V call is TRBV4-3, the J call TRBJ1-3; D may be TRBD1 (6 bases). CDR1 and CDR2 from the germline V gene are LGHNA and YSLEER. The V gene lost 2 bases and the J gene lost 0 bases, with 8 bases spanning the gap. This CDR3 contains 15 residues. CDR3 bases: TGCGCCAGCAGCCAAACAGGGAGCTCTGGAAACACCATATATTTT. Translating it yields CASSQTGSSGNTIYF.

The table lists this clone with a count of one. The rearrangement joins TRBV13 to TRBJ2-7; maybe TRBD2 (5 bases). Germline V gene lookup returns CDR1 PRHDT and CDR2 FYEKMQ (reference sequence). The CDR3 covers 15 residues. The germline V and J ends were trimmed by 2 bases and 2 bases, with 13 bases remaining between them. The CDR3 spells CASSLRGIAPYEQYF. CDR3 sequence (DNA): TGTGCCAGCAGCTTACGGGGTATTGCCCCCTACGAGCAGTACTTC.

This chain links TRBV4-3 with TRBJ1-1, with 7 positions matching TRBD1. Losses at the gene ends were 2 bases for V and 9 bases for J; bases not matched to a gene: 6. Germline lookup yields CDR1 LGHNA and CDR2 YSLEER. This CDR3 comprises 13 residues. CDR3 protein: CASSQTTGIKAFF. For the CDR3, the DNA is TGCGCCAGCAGCCAAACGACAGGGATAAAAGCTTTCTTT.

V and J are TRBV5-1 and TRBJ2-1; no reliable D call. Looked up from germline, CDR1 is SGHRS and CDR2 is YFSETQ. V shed 2 bases and J shed 9 bases, with 15 bases lying between them. The CDR3 length is 14 residues. The CDR3 loop reads CASSFPSGGGEQFF. In DNA, the CDR3 is TGCGCCAGCAGCTTTCCTAGTGGCGGCGGTGAGCAGTTCTTC.

V gene TRBV19 combines with J gene TRBJ2-3, with TRBD1 identical over 7 bases. The CDR3 is made up of 17 amino acids. Germline V gene lookup returns CDR1 LNHDA and CDR2 SQIVND (reference sequence). The V gene end was trimmed by 0 bases and the J gene end by 2 bases; junction bases not matched to a gene: 8. CDR3 sequence: CASSIDRQGWNTDTQYF. CDR3 DNA: TGTGCCAGTAGTATAGATCGACAGGGTTGGAACACAGATACGCAGTATTTT. Variable domain in full (rest from reference TRBV19 and TRBJ2-3): DGGITQSPKYLFRKEGQNVTLSCEQNLNHDAMYWYRQDPGQGLRLIYYSQIVNDFQKGDIAEGYSVSREKKESFPLTVTSAQKNPTAFYLCASSIDRQGWNTDTQYFGPGTRLTVL.

This rearrangement joins TRBV5-4 to TRBJ2-7; TRBD1 matches at 9 bases. CDR1 is SGHNT, CDR2 YYREEE, per germline (reference sequence). The CDR3 loop spans 16 amino acids. The junction had 10 bases not matched to a gene; V was cut back by 3 bases and J by 3 bases. The CDR3 DNA is TGTGCCAGCAGCTCGGGGGGACAGGGTCGTCTCTACGAGCAGTACTTC. Amino acid sequence: CASSSGGQGRLYEQYF. Drawing the rest from reference TRBV5-4 and TRBJ2-7, the complete variable domain is ETGVTQSPTHLIKTRGQQVTLRCSSQSGHNTVSWYQQALGQGPQFIFQYYREEENGRGNFPPRFSGLQFPNYSSELNVNALELDDSALYLCASSSGGQGRLYEQYFGPGTRLTVT.

This clone was counted many times. The chain links TRBV7-2 to TRBJ1-3; 7 bases match TRBD1. The germline CDR1 and CDR2 sequences are SGHTA and FQGNSA. CDR3 length: 15 residues. With V trimmed by 5 bases and J by 0 bases, 4 bases remained unmatched. This CDR3 is CASSRDSSSGNTIYF. CDR3 coding DNA: TGTGCCAGCAGCAGGGACAGCTCCTCTGGAAACACCATATATTTT. Complete variable domain (other parts from reference TRBV7-2 and TRBJ1-3): GAGVSQSPSNKVTEKGKDVELRCDPISGHTALYWYRQSLGQGLEFLIYFQGNSAPDKSGLPSDRFSAERTGGSVSTLTIQRTQQEDSAVYLCASSRDSSSGNTIYFGEGSWLTVV.

This clone is judged medium-sized. The J gene is TRBJ2-3, the V gene TRBV7-9; 7 bases are a match to TRBD2. J was trimmed by 2 bases and V by 5 bases; bases with no gene match: 13. Germline values: CDR1 SEHNR, CDR2 FQNEAQ (reference sequence). The CDR3 consists of 17 residues. The CDR3 nucleotides are TGTGCCAGCAGCAACCAGGGACGGGGGGTAATCACAGATACGCAGTATTTT. This gives the protein CASSNQGRGVITDTQYF.

The CDR3 loop reads CASSLDPTGYNSPLHF. CDR3 in DNA: TGTGCCAGCAGCCTAGACCCAACGGGGTATAATTCACCCCTCCACTTT. This chain joins TRBV3-1 (or the pseudogene TRBV3-2) and TRBJ1-6; D is unresolved. The length of the CDR3 is 16 residues. Germline-derived CDR1 and CDR2 are LGHDT and YNNKEL (reference sequence). The germline V and J ends were trimmed by 4 bases and 4 bases, with 14 bases remaining between them.

This chain connects TRBV7-2 to TRBJ1-1; D unresolved. The ends were cut back, 2 bases at V and 3 bases at J, with 7 bases in the middle. Germline assignment: CDR1 SGHTA and CDR2 FQGNSA. CDR3 length equals 13 residues. Here the CDR3 reads CASSLPVYTEAFF. Written as DNA, the CDR3 is TGTGCCAGCAGCTTACCCGTGTACACTGAAGCTTTCTTT. The full variable domain, rest sourced from reference TRBV7-2 and TRBJ1-1, is GAGVSQSPSNKVTEKGKDVELRCDPISGHTALYWYRQSLGQGLEFLIYFQGNSAPDKSGLPSDRFSAERTGGSVSTLTIQRTQQEDSAVYLCASSLPVYTEAFFGQGTRLTVV.

In nucleotides, the CDR3 is TGTGCCAGCAGCGGACCGATGGACAGGGATTCCTCTAATTCACCCCTCCACTTT. The encoded protein is CASSGPMDRDSSNSPLHF. The chain links TRBV21-1 to TRBJ1-6; the table calls TRBD1, which could not be checked here. TRBV21-1 is tagged as a pseudogene. This CDR3 is 18 amino acids long.

V gene TRBV6-6 combines with J gene TRBJ1-5, with a tentative D call TRBD1 (5 bases). V was trimmed by 4 bases and J by 6 bases, leaving 13 bases between them. The CDR3 is made up of 14 amino acids. Per the germline V gene, CDR1 is MNHNY and CDR2 is SVGAGI (reference sequence). The CDR3 region is CASSSGQGGQPQHF. CDR3 nucleotide sequence: TGTGCCAGCAGTTCAGGGCAGGGCGGTCAGCCCCAGCATTTT.

This chain links TRBV27 with TRBJ2-1, with D possibly being TRBD1 (5 bases). V lost 2 bases, J lost 4 bases, and 12 bases lay in between. Germline CDR1 and CDR2: MNHEY and SMNVEV (reference sequence). This CDR3 has 15 amino acids. In DNA form, the CDR3 reads TGTGCCAGCAGTTTAGAAGGGGCCGGATACAATGAGCAGTTCTTC. Residues: CASSLEGAGYNEQFF.

The chain joins TRBV29-1 to TRBJ2-1; 8 positions agree with TRBD1. With V trimmed by 7 bases and J by 2 bases, 7 bases remained unmatched. The germline gives CDR1 SQVTM, CDR2 ANQGSEA. The CDR3 has 14 residues. The DNA for the CDR3 is TGCAGCGCTAGGGGACAGGCCACCTACAATGAGCAGTTCTTC. Amino acid sequence: CSARGQATYNEQFF.

This clone qualifies as medium-sized. The gene calls are TRBV11-2 and TRBJ2-3; 7 nucleotides agree with TRBD1. Germline CDR1 reads SGHAT; CDR2 reads FQNNGV. The V gene end was trimmed by 6 bases and the J gene end by 2 bases; junction bases not matched to a gene: 8. This CDR3 region has 15 residues. The CDR3 protein is CASRTPGQNTDTQYF. CDR3 coding DNA: TGTGCCAGCAGAACGCCGGGACAGAACACAGATACGCAGTATTTT.

V gene TRBV3-1 (or the pseudogene TRBV3-2) combines with J gene TRBJ1-2; D possibly corresponds to TRBD1 (5 bases). Looked up from germline, CDR1 is LGHDT and CDR2 is YNNKEL (reference sequence). V lost 2 bases to trimming and J lost 6 bases, with 13 bases between them. The CDR3 is made up of 14 amino acids. DNA for the CDR3: TGTGCCAGCAGCCAACAGGGTGTTCAGGATGGCTACACCTTC. Its translation is CASSQQGVQDGYTF.

This sequence joins TRBV21-1 and TRBJ2-1; the DNA was not compared with TRBD2, the D call given in the table. TRBV21-1 is a recognized pseudogene. CDR3 size: 13 residues. The CDR3 spells CASTGRGKDEQFF. CDR3 DNA sequence: TGTGCCAGCACGGGCCGCGGGAAGGATGAGCAGTTCTTC.

The chain links TRBV5-1 to TRBJ1-4; the match to TRBD1 covers 7 bases. The CDR3 spans 14 residues. V lost 4 bases to trimming and J lost 6 bases; unmatched junction nucleotides: 6. Germline values: CDR1 SGHRS, CDR2 YFSETQ. The CDR3 sequence: CASSTTGMDEKLFF. CDR3 coding DNA: TGCGCCAGCAGCACGACAGGGATGGATGAAAAACTGTTTTTT.

J is TRBJ1-3 and V is TRBV27; D gene uncertain. Looked up from germline, CDR1 is MNHEY and CDR2 is SMNVEV (reference sequence). V lost 5 bases and J 0 bases, leaving 23 bases between the germline ends. The CDR3 is 19 amino acids. In DNA, the CDR3 is TGTGCCAGCAGTGCCAGGATAACAACCTCAAACCCCTCTGGAAACACCATATATTTT. It encodes CASSARITTSNPSGNTIYF.